The TCR beta chain described here comes from a study of T cell responses to AZD1222 COVID-19 vaccine. Study-wide points: Once two AZD1222 doses were given, Spike-specific TCR breadth and depth went up. Close to half of all spike-specific TCRs reportedly target regions of the variants that are unmutated. Clonal diversity may have been underestimated in mostly white British donors. The CD4 TCRs associated with vaccination extended across spike and predominated at 160-218 and 743-854.

The CDR3 has 13 residues. V lost 8 bases to trimming and J lost 11 bases, with 18 bases between them. Germline values: CDR1 LNHDA, CDR2 SQIVND (reference sequence). Only in-frame clones appear in the TCRdb table, and some are missing; sequencing was by immunoSEQ multiplex PCR. In the table there are some 130,000 clones, 87% of which are singletons. With respect to this clone: Its antigen is undetermined.

The chain has TRBV19 and TRBJ1-4, with D possibly being TRBD1 (5 bases). This receptor was identified in an adult in good health. The sequences come from peripheral blood, collected on day 0 of AZD1222 vaccination. The CDR3 loop reads CASQDGTLGKLFF. The CDR3 DNA reads as TGTGCCAGTCAGGACGGGACGTTGGGGAAACTGTTTTTT.